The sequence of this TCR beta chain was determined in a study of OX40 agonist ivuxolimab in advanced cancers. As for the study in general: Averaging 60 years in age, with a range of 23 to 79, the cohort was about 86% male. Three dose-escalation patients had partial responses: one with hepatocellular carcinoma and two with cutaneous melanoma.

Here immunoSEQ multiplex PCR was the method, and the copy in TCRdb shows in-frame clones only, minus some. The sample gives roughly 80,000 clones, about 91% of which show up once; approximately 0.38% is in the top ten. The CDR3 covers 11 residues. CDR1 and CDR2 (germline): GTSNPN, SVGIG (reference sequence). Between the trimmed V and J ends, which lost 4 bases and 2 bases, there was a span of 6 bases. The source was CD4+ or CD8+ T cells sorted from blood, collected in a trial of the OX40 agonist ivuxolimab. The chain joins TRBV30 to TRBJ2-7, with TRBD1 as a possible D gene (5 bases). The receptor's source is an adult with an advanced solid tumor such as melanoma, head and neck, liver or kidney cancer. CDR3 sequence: CAWTTAYEQYF. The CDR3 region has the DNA TGTGCCTGGACGACAGCCTACGAGCAGTACTTC.